The 26 T cell receptor beta chains listed next were all sequenced from one sample in a study of blood T cell repertoires in COVID-19. Method: immunoSEQ multiplex PCR; TCRdb's copy keeps in-frame clones and lacks some. The profile shows about 670,000 clones, about nine tenths of them singletons. What was sequenced was peripheral blood. All receptors come from a woman aged 18 to 35 with acute or convalescent COVID-19.

This rearrangement joins TRBV6-5 to TRBJ1-1; D not resolved. V lost 7 bases, J lost 4 bases, and 13 bases lay in between. Germline V gives CDR1 MNHEY, CDR2 SVGAGI. The CDR3 spans 13 residues. This CDR3 is CASTYSGSTEAFF. The CDR3 region has the DNA TGTGCCAGCACTTATAGCGGGAGCACTGAAGCTTTCTTT.

This chain uses TRBV11-3 with TRBJ1-1; D is ambiguous. V lost 3 bases and J 5 bases, leaving 13 bases between the germline ends. Germline values: CDR1 SGHNT, CDR2 YENEEA. This CDR3 region has 14 residues. In DNA, the CDR3 is TGTGCCAGCAGCTTTCTTATCCGTCCTACTGAAGCTTTCTTT. Protein sequence: CASSFLIRPTEAFF.

The chain joins TRBV24-1 to TRBJ2-3; possibly TRBD1 for D (6 bases). V shed 4 bases and J shed 6 bases, with 10 bases lying between them. The CDR3 loop spans 13 amino acids. The germline V gene has CDR1 KGHDR and CDR2 SFDVKD. This chain's CDR3 is CATSEGALDTQYF. The CDR3, as DNA: TGTGCCACCAGTGAGGGGGCACTTGATACGCAGTATTTT.

The chain is built from TRBV6-2 or TRBV6-3 and TRBJ1-5; 9 bases fit TRBD1. This CDR3 region has 13 residues. V was pared by 5 bases and J by 6 bases, with 2 bases of the junction left unmatched. Per germline, CDR1 MNHEY and CDR2 SVGEGT. The CDR3 coding sequence is TGTGCCAGCAGTGGGACAGGGATTCAGCCCCAGCATTTT. It yields the protein CASSGTGIQPQHF.

The rearrangement links TRBV9 to TRBJ2-1, with D perhaps TRBD2 (6 bases). CDR3 length: 13 residues. Per the germline V gene, CDR1 is SGDLS and CDR2 is YYNGEE. Trimming left V 3 bases short and J 9 bases short, with 13 bases between. This CDR3 reads CASSAEGESEQFF. The DNA for the CDR3 is TGTGCCAGCAGCGCGGAGGGTGAGAGTGAGCAGTTCTTC.

The chain carries TRBV5-1 and TRBJ1-2; 9 nucleotides match TRBD1. The V gene's germline CDR1 is SGHRS and CDR2 YFSETQ. This CDR3 spans 14 amino acids. V trimming: 0 bases; J trimming: 8 bases; junction bases outside the gene matches: 5. CDR3 sequence (DNA): TGCGCCAGCAGCTTGGAGGACAGGGGCGTGGGCTACACCTTC. It codes for CASSLEDRGVGYTF.

The chain recombines TRBV19 with TRBJ1-2, with 10 bases aligning to TRBD1. The CDR3 covers 14 residues. From germline, CDR1 is LNHDA and CDR2 SQIVND (reference sequence). J gave up 5 bases and V 6 bases, and 6 bases lay outside the gene matches. This chain's CDR3 is CASRRTGGEYGYTF. As DNA, the CDR3 is TGTGCCAGTAGACGGACAGGGGGAGAATATGGCTACACCTTC.

The rearrangement uses TRBV18 and TRBJ2-4; D might be TRBD1 (6 bases). Looked up from germline, CDR1 is KGHSH and CDR2 is LQKENI. CDR3 size: 15 residues. Trimming shortened V by 4 bases and J by 1 base, and 11 bases separated the two germline ends. The CDR3 DNA follows: TGTGCCAGCTCACTCTTTACAGGGGCCAAAAACATTCAGTACTTC. Protein sequence: CASSLFTGAKNIQYF. The entire variable domain, with the rest obtained from reference TRBV18 and TRBJ2-4, is as follows: NAGVMQNPRHLVRRRGQEARLRCSPMKGHSHVYWYRQLPEEGLKFMVYLQKENIIDESGMPKERFSAEFPKEGPSILRIQQVVRGDSAAYFCASSLFTGAKNIQYFGAGTRLSVL.

The J gene is TRBJ2-7, the V gene TRBV6-2 or TRBV6-3; 7 positions agree with TRBD1. CDR3 length: 14 amino acids. The V segment lost 2 bases and the J segment 3 bases; nucleotides outside the gene matches: 4. CDR1 and CDR2 (germline): MNHEY, SVGEGT. The CDR3 region is CASSYLGQVYEQYF. The CDR3 coding sequence is TGTGCCAGCAGTTACCTTGGACAGGTCTACGAGCAGTACTTC.

CDR3 protein: CASSLTGGDHEKLFF. In DNA, the CDR3 is TGTGCCAGCAGTCTGACAGGTGGGGACCATGAAAAACTGTTTTTT. The chain carries TRBV3-1 (or the pseudogene TRBV3-2) and TRBJ1-4, with D possibly being TRBD1 (6 bases). Trimming took 6 bases from V and 6 from J, leaving 17 bases between them. CDR1 is LGHDT and CDR2 is YNNKEL in the germline V gene (reference sequence). This CDR3 contains 15 residues.

The gene calls are TRBV4-1 and TRBJ2-5; TRBD2 is a possible D gene (6 bases). The V end lost 1 base, the J end lost 4 bases, and 19 bases lay between the germline ends. The CDR3 length is 17 residues. Germline lookup yields CDR1 MGHRA and CDR2 YSYEKL. This CDR3 is CASSQVGPRGGPETQYF. The CDR3 DNA reads TGCGCCAGCAGCCAAGTAGGCCCGCGCGGAGGGCCAGAGACCCAGTACTTC.

J is TRBJ1-2 and V is TRBV3-1 (or the pseudogene TRBV3-2); D may be TRBD1 (5 bases). This CDR3 is 15 amino acids long. Germline lookup yields CDR1 LGHDT and CDR2 YNNKEL (reference sequence). The V gene lost 1 base and the J gene lost 3 bases, with 12 bases spanning the gap. In DNA form, the CDR3 reads TGTGCCAGCAGCCAAGCAGCAGGGCCCTACTATGGCTACACCTTC. Protein sequence: CASSQAAGPYYGYTF.

The rearrangement joins TRBV27 to TRBJ2-3; possibly TRBD2 for D (5 bases). Germline V gene data show CDR1 as MNHEY and CDR2 as SMNVEV (reference sequence). V lost 3 bases and J lost 14, with 24 bases in between. CDR3 length equals 15 residues. The CDR3 DNA sequence: TGTGCCAGCAGTTTGGAGCCCGGCCCTGCGATACTAGGGTATTTT. Protein sequence: CASSLEPGPAILGYF.

The rearrangement uses TRBV7-2 and TRBJ1-6, with D unclear. CDR1 and CDR2 (germline): SGHTA, FQGNSA. The CDR3 covers 13 residues. Trimming stripped 5 bases from V and 9 bases from J, with 11 bases between. This CDR3 reads CASSPAGISPLHF. The CDR3 region has the DNA TGTGCCAGCAGCCCAGCGGGCATTTCACCCCTCCACTTT. Combining the CDR3 with reference TRBV7-2 and TRBJ1-6 gives the whole variable domain GAGVSQSPSNKVTEKGKDVELRCDPISGHTALYWYRQSLGQGLEFLIYFQGNSAPDKSGLPSDRFSAERTGGSVSTLTIQRTQQEDSAVYLCASSPAGISPLHFGNGTRLTVT.

This chain connects TRBV2 to TRBJ2-1; the match to TRBD1 covers 7 bases. Unmatched junction bases numbered 10, after V lost 6 bases and J lost 5 bases. This CDR3 comprises 15 residues. Looked up from germline, CDR1 is SNHLY and CDR2 is FYNNEI. CDR3 sequence reads: CASSETGTDNNEQFF. The CDR3 bases are TGTGCCAGCAGCGAAACCGGGACAGACAACAATGAGCAGTTCTTC.

Concerning this clone itself: Other DNA sequences in the sample encode the same CDR3. The chain uses TRBV9 and TRBJ1-2; 8 bases agree with TRBD1. Germline V CDR1 and CDR2: SGDLS, YYNGEE. The CDR3 has 14 residues. J was trimmed by 5 bases and V by 2 bases; bases with no gene match: 5. The DNA for the CDR3 is TGTGCCAGCAGCGTGGAAGGACAGGGATATGGCTACACCTTC. It is translated as CASSVEGQGYGYTF.

This chain links TRBV27 with TRBJ1-5; perhaps TRBD1 as D (5 bases). Trimming shortened V by 0 bases and J by 4 bases, and 10 bases separated the two germline ends. The CDR3 spans 15 residues. Germline values: CDR1 MNHEY, CDR2 SMNVEV (reference sequence). CDR3 bases: TGTGCCAGCAGTTTATCCGGGGGATCTAATCAGCCCCAGCATTTT. It yields the protein CASSLSGGSNQPQHF.

The J gene is TRBJ2-2, the V gene TRBV7-7, with TRBD2 as a possible D gene (5 bases). V was pared by 5 bases and J by 5 bases, with 12 bases between. The CDR3 runs 14 residues. The germline V gene encodes CDR1 SSHAT and CDR2 FNYEAQ (reference sequence). The CDR3 spells CASSPEGWTGELFF. CDR3 coding DNA: TGTGCCAGCAGCCCAGAGGGATGGACCGGGGAGCTGTTTTTT.

This clone came up once. The chain joins TRBV5-4 to TRBJ2-1; 11 bases line up with TRBD1. CDR1 is SGHNT, CDR2 YYREEE, per germline (reference sequence). V lost 3 bases and J lost 2; bases outside the gene matches: 4. CDR3 length equals 16 residues. The CDR3 spells CASSSLDRGPYNEQFF. The DNA of the CDR3 is TGTGCCAGCAGCTCTCTGGACAGGGGGCCCTACAATGAGCAGTTCTTC.

The V gene is TRBV19, the J gene TRBJ2-7; the match to TRBD1 covers 10 bases. V lost 5 bases and J lost 3; bases outside the gene matches: 10. Germline V gives CDR1 LNHDA, CDR2 SQIVND (reference sequence). This CDR3 contains 16 residues. The CDR3 bases are TGTGCCAGTAGTCGTCCGGGACAGGGGCGAAACTACGAGCAGTACTTC. Protein: CASSRPGQGRNYEQYF.

The V and J genes are TRBV19 and TRBJ2-3; possibly TRBD1 for D (6 bases). This CDR3 region has 14 residues. V was pared by 1 base and J by 7 bases, with 12 bases between. Germline assignment: CDR1 LNHDA and CDR2 SQIVND (reference sequence). Here the CDR3 DNA reads TGTGCCAGTAGTATAGGGGCAGGGGTCTATACGCAGTATTTT. Amino acids: CASSIGAGVYTQYF.

The rearrangement links TRBV6-2 or TRBV6-3 to TRBJ1-6; D is possibly TRBD1 (6 bases). Trimming took 4 bases from V and 7 from J, leaving 14 bases between them. CDR1 and CDR2 from the germline V gene are MNHEY and SVGEGT. CDR3 length equals 15 residues. The CDR3 bases are TGTGCCAGCAGTTTCACCGGGACAAGAAATTCACCCCTCCACTTT. Translated, it gives CASSFTGTRNSPLHF.

This chain links TRBV5-4 with TRBJ1-2; TRBD1 aligns across 9 bases. The ends lost 4 bases at V and 7 bases at J; junction bases unmatched: 14. Germline V lookup: CDR1 SGHNT, CDR2 YYREEE (reference sequence). The CDR3 extends over 16 amino acids. CDR3 amino acids: CASSGDRENKILGYTF. CDR3 sequence (DNA): TGTGCCAGCAGCGGGGACAGGGAAAATAAGATTCTTGGCTACACCTTC.

Turning to this clone: The identical CDR3 is also encoded by other nucleotide sequences in the sample. The chain uses TRBV12-3 or TRBV12-4 and TRBJ2-1; D not resolved. V lost 4 bases and J 8 bases, leaving 6 bases between the germline ends. CDR3 length: 11 amino acids. This CDR3 is CASSSRDEQFF. CDR3 bases: TGTGCCAGCAGTTCCCGGGATGAGCAGTTCTTC.

This CDR3 reads CASSSGVTLGARNSPLHF. The CDR3 nucleotides are TGCGCCAGCAGCTCAGGAGTAACGTTGGGGGCTCGAAATTCACCCCTCCACTTT. The chain uses TRBV5-1 and TRBJ1-6; possible D gene TRBD1, 6 bases. CDR3 length equals 18 residues. Looked up from germline, CDR1 is SGHRS and CDR2 is YFSETQ. V was clipped by 3 bases and J by 7 bases, with 23 bases between them.

V and J are TRBV23-1 and TRBJ1-3, with 8 bases lining up with TRBD1. TRBV23-1 is an open reading frame, and its role is uncertain. V shed 4 bases, J shed 0 bases, and the junction held 11 bases outside the gene matches. The CDR3 has 18 residues. The CDR3 nucleotides read TGCGCCAGCAGTCTGCCCGGGACAGGTGATTTCTCTGGAAACACCATATATTTT. It translates to CASSLPGTGDFSGNTIYF.